Each of the 17 T cell receptor beta chains below was sequenced from the same sample in a study of T cells in tuberculosis. Generated by immunoSEQ multiplex PCR, the TCRdb table keeps only in-frame clones and is missing some. The table records roughly 24,000 clones, around 97% of them present only once. The specimen sequenced was PBMCs. The source is a donor aged 5-35 years with latent tuberculosis or without tuberculosis infection.

This clone has a handful of counts. The rearrangement uses TRBV25-1 and TRBJ1-2; D may be TRBD1 (5 bases). Germline V gene data show CDR1 as MGHDK and CDR2 as SYGVNS. This CDR3 is built from 16 residues. Deletions cut 5 bases from V and 1 base from J, with 17 bases between. CDR3 DNA sequence: TGTGCCAGCAGTTCCCCGGTCAGGGAAGTTAACTATGGCTACACCTTC. Translating gives CASSSPVREVNYGYTF.

The V call is TRBV4-3, the J call TRBJ1-2, with a tentative D call TRBD1 (5 bases). Between the trimmed V and J ends, which lost 0 bases and 7 bases, there was a span of 21 bases. Germline CDR1 is LGHNA and CDR2 is YSLEER. The CDR3 has 17 amino acids. CDR3 bases: TGCGCCAGCAGCCAAGAATACGAGTCATGGACACTCTCTGGCTACACCTTC. It codes for CASSQEYESWTLSGYTF.

This chain links TRBV7-9 with TRBJ2-3; D is possibly TRBD1 (6 bases). V lost 4 bases to trimming and J lost 0 bases, with 11 bases between them. From germline, CDR1 is SEHNR and CDR2 FQNEAQ (reference sequence). The CDR3 length is 15 residues. CDR3 DNA sequence: TGTGCCAGCAGCTCGTACAGGGTTAGCACAGATACGCAGTATTTT. This translates into CASSSYRVSTDTQYF.

The gene calls are TRBV7-8 and TRBJ1-6; a possible D gene is TRBD1 (6 bases). The CDR3 contains 15 residues. Germline values: CDR1 SGHVS, CDR2 FQNEAQ. The V gene lost 3 bases and the J gene lost 8 bases, with 14 bases spanning the gap. CDR3 bases: TGTGCCAGCAGCTTGGGGACAAATAAATATTCACCCCTCCACTTT. It is translated as CASSLGTNKYSPLHF.

The J gene is TRBJ1-2, the V gene TRBV27; D call uncertain. CDR3 size: 13 residues. V lost 2 bases and J lost 1, with 5 bases in between. Germline V CDR1 and CDR2: MNHEY, SMNVEV (reference sequence). The CDR3 loop is CASSLQRNYGYTF. The CDR3 DNA reads TGTGCCAGCAGTTTACAGCGTAACTATGGCTACACCTTC.

The rearrangement joins TRBV25-1 to TRBJ1-4; 7 nucleotides align to TRBD1. This CDR3 is built from 13 residues. Germline V lookup: CDR1 MGHDK, CDR2 SYGVNS. V was clipped by 9 bases and J by 6 bases; unmatched bases: 7. CDR3 loop: CASETGVDEKLFF. The CDR3 DNA sequence: TGTGCCAGTGAAACAGGGGTCGATGAAAAACTGTTTTTT.

Only one count was recorded for this clone. The V gene is TRBV5-1, the J gene TRBJ1-2; TRBD1 matches 10 bases. The J segment lost 7 bases and the V segment lost 4 bases, leaving 7 bases of the junction unmatched. Germline values: CDR1 SGHRS, CDR2 YFSETQ. The CDR3 sequence is 14 residues long. The CDR3 coding sequence is TGCGCCAGCAGCCTCTCAGACAGGGGGCTTGGCTACACCTTC. Its translation is CASSLSDRGLGYTF. The full variable domain, with the rest looked up from reference TRBV5-1 and TRBJ1-2, is KAGVTQTPRYLIKTRGQQVTLSCSPISGHRSVSWYQQTPGQGLQFLFEYFSETQRNKGNFPGRFSGRQFSNSRSEMNVSTLELGDSALYLCASSLSDRGLGYTFGSGTRLTVV.

The chain carries TRBV6-5 and TRBJ2-7; D may be TRBD2 (5 bases). From germline, CDR1 is MNHEY and CDR2 SVGAGI. Between the trimmed V and J ends, which lost 6 bases and 0 bases, there was a span of 9 bases. The CDR3 contains 13 residues. The CDR3 DNA follows: TGTGCCAGCAGGAGGGCTAGCTCCTACGAGCAGTACTTC. It codes for CASRRASSYEQYF.

CDR3 DNA sequence: TGTGCCAGCAGCGTAGAGGGCGGGGGCGAAGGAGAGACCCAGTACTTC. This encodes CASSVEGGGEGETQYF. The chain joins TRBV9 to TRBJ2-5, with D possibly TRBD2 on 7 matching bases. Germline V lookup: CDR1 SGDLS, CDR2 YYNGEE. This CDR3 has 16 amino acids. V shed 0 bases and J shed 4 bases, with 16 bases lying between them.

V usage is TRBV1 and J usage is TRBJ2-5; the table's D call TRBD2 went unverified against the DNA. TRBV1 is assigned pseudogene status. CDR3 size: 15 residues. Here the CDR3 reads CTSSRLAGDGETQYF. The CDR3 nucleotides are TGCACCAGCAGCCGACTAGCGGGAGATGGGGAGACCCAGTACTTC.

The V call is TRBV6-1, the J call TRBJ1-2; possibly TRBD1 for D (5 bases). CDR3 length equals 19 residues. Per the germline V gene, CDR1 is MNHNS and CDR2 is SASEGT. Trimming cost V 4 bases and J 2 bases, with 26 bases left between them. The CDR3 loop is CASSGVSVAGRKLNYGYTF. The CDR3 nucleotides are TGTGCCAGCAGTGGAGTTAGCGTGGCAGGGAGGAAACTAAACTATGGCTACACCTTC.

The chain has TRBV2 and TRBJ2-5; D call uncertain. Trimming took 5 bases from V and 0 from J, leaving 13 bases between them. This CDR3 comprises 15 residues. Germline loops: CDR1 SNHLY, CDR2 FYNNEI. CDR3 loop: CASSSQRNYQETQYF. The CDR3 nucleotides are TGTGCCAGCAGTTCCCAGAGGAATTACCAAGAGACCCAGTACTTC.

The CDR3 DNA reads TGTGCCAGCAGTGTACGGGGACAGGGGGACTACGAGCAGTACTTC. Translating gives CASSVRGQGDYEQYF. This rearrangement joins TRBV2 to TRBJ2-7; 11 nucleotides agree with TRBD1. CDR1 is SNHLY and CDR2 is FYNNEI in the germline V gene. V dropped 4 bases and J dropped 3; count of bases not matched to a gene: 5. The CDR3 is 15 residues long.

This chain uses TRBV4-3 with TRBJ2-3, with 8 nucleotides matching TRBD1. The V and J ends lost 0 bases and 5 bases, in that order; junction bases with no gene match: 13. Germline CDR1 and CDR2: LGHNA and YSLEER. The CDR3 is 18 amino acids. The DNA of the CDR3 is TGCGCCAGCAGCCAAGATCTGGCAAGGACAGGGCGAGGAGATACGCAGTATTTT. Translating it yields CASSQDLARTGRGDTQYF.

This clone appeared once. This chain joins TRBV29-1 and TRBJ2-1; D ambiguous. CDR3 size: 11 residues. Deletions cut 5 bases from V and 7 bases from J, with 9 bases between. Germline lookup yields CDR1 SQVTM and CDR2 ANQGSEA. The DNA for the CDR3 is TGCAGCGTTTCTCAGGAAAATGAGCAGTTCTTC. Translation: CSVSQENEQFF.

This clone turned up a few times. The chain joins TRBV6-5 to TRBJ1-2; 11 positions agree with TRBD1. This CDR3 spans 16 amino acids. The germline V gene encodes CDR1 MNHEY and CDR2 SVGAGI. J lost 2 bases, V lost 2 bases, and 4 bases had no gene match. CDR3 amino acids: CASSYSRTGGNYGYTF. The CDR3 DNA is TGTGCCAGCAGTTACAGCAGGACAGGGGGCAACTATGGCTACACCTTC.

This rearrangement joins TRBV29-1 to TRBJ1-1; D gene unclear. V was shortened by 0 bases and J by 1 base, with 12 bases between the two germline ends. The CDR3 totals 15 residues. Germline lookup yields CDR1 SQVTM and CDR2 ANQGSEA. The CDR3: CSVEDLTASNTEAFF. CDR3 sequence (DNA): TGCAGCGTTGAAGATCTTACAGCCTCGAACACTGAAGCTTTCTTT.